The entry below gives a single T cell receptor beta chain sequence along with its context. Its target is not known. The germline V and J ends were trimmed by 1 base and 3 bases, with 13 bases remaining between them. This CDR3 contains 15 residues. From germline, CDR1 is GTSNPN and CDR2 SVGIG (reference sequence). The data were taken from a study of cytotoxic CD8 clonotypes in ibrutinib-treated CLL. Overall study results and limits: Treatment left the uncommon public clonotypes either contracted or stable in frequency.

Targeted sequencing depth ranged from 1 in 200,000 to 1 in 1 million T cells. Libraries were prepared by immunoSEQ multiplex PCR; TCRdb keeps only in-frame clonotypes and omits some of them. The sample shows some 200,000 clones, roughly three quarters of them seen only once. The sequences come from PBMCs, collected after 12 months of ibrutinib treatment. This clonotype was sampled from a human donor with chronic lymphocytic leukemia. This chain connects TRBV30 to TRBJ2-1, with D possibly being TRBD1 (6 bases). CDR3 protein: CAWSEGSGDYNEQFF. CDR3 nucleotides: TGTGCCTGGAGTGAGGGATCAGGGGACTACAATGAGCAGTTCTTC.